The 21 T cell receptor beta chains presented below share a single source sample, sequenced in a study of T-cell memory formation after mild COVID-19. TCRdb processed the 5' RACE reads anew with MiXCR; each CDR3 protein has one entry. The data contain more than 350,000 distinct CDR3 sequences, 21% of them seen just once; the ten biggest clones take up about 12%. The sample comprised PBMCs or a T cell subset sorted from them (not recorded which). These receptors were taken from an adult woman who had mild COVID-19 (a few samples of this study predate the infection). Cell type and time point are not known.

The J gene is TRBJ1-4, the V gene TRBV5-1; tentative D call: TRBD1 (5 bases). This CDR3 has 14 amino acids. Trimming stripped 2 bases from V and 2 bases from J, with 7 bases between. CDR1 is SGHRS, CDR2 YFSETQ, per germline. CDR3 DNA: TGCGCCAGCAGCTTCGGGGGGACTAATGAAAAACTGTTTTTT. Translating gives CASSFGGTNEKLFF.

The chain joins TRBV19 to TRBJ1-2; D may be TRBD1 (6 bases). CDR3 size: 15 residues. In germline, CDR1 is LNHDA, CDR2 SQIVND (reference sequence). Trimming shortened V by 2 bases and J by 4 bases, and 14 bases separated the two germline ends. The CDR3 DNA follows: TGTGCCAGTAGTATATCGGACAGACATAGCTATGGCTACACCTTC. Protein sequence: CASSISDRHSYGYTF.

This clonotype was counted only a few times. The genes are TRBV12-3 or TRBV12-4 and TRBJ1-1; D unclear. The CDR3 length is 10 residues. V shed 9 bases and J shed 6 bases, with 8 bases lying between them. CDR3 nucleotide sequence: TGTGCCAGTAAATGGTCTGAAGCTTTCTTT. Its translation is CASKWSEAFF.

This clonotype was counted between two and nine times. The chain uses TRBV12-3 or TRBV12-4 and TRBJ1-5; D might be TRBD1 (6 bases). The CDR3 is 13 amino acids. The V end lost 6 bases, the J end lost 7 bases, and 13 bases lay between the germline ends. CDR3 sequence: CASSPGGAQPQHF. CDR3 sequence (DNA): TGTGCCAGCAGCCCGGGGGGGGCCCAGCCCCAGCATTTT.

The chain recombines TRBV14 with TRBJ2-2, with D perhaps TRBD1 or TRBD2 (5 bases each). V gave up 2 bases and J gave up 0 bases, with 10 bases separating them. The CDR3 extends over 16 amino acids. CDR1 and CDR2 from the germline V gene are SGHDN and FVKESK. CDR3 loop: CASSQRDAANTGELFF. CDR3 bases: TGTGCCAGCAGCCAACGGGACGCGGCGAACACCGGGGAGCTGTTTTTT.

The CDR3 DNA is TGTGCCAGCAGCCCGGCGGGGGATGAAAAACTGTTTTTT. Residues: CASSPAGDEKLFF. This chain links TRBV7-6 with TRBJ1-4, with D perhaps TRBD1 (5 bases). Per the germline V gene, CDR1 is SGHVS and CDR2 is FNYEAQ. The CDR3 covers 13 residues. V was clipped by 5 bases and J by 6 bases, with 10 bases between them.

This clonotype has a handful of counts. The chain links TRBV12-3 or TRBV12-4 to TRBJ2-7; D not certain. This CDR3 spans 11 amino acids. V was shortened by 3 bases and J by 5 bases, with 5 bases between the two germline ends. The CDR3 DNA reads TGTGCCAGCAGTTTCGACCACGAGCAGTACTTC. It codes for CASSFDHEQYF.

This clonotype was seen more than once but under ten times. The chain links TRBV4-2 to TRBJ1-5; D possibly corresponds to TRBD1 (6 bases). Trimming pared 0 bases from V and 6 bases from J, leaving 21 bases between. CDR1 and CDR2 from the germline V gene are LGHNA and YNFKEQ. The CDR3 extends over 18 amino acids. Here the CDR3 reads CASSQEWIVGQYVQPQHF. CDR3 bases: TGTGCCAGCAGCCAAGAGTGGATCGTCGGACAGTATGTTCAGCCCCAGCATTTT.

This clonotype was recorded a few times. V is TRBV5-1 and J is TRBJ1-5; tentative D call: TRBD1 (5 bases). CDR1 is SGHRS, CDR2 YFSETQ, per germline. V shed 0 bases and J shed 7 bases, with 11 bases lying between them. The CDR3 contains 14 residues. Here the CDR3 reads CASSLDPGSQPQHF. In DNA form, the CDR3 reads TGCGCCAGCAGCTTGGATCCAGGGTCCCAGCCCCAGCATTTT. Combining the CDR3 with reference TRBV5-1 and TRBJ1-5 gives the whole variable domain KAGVTQTPRYLIKTRGQQVTLSCSPISGHRSVSWYQQTPGQGLQFLFEYFSETQRNKGNFPGRFSGRQFSNSRSEMNVSTLELGDSALYLCASSLDPGSQPQHFGDGTRLSIL.

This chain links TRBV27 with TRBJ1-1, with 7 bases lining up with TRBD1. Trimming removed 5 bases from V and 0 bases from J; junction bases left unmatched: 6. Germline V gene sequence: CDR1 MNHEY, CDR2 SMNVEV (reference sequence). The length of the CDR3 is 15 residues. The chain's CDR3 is CASSLDRPMNTEAFF. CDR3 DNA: TGTGCCAGCAGTCTGGACAGGCCCATGAACACTGAAGCTTTCTTT.

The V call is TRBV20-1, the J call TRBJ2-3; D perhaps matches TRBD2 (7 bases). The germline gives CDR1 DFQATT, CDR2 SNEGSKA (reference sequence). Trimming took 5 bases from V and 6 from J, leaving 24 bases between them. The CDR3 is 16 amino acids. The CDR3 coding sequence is TGCAGTGCTTCCCCCGCGGAGGGGGGGCACGGGGATACGCAGTATTTT. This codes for CSASPAEGGHGDTQYF.

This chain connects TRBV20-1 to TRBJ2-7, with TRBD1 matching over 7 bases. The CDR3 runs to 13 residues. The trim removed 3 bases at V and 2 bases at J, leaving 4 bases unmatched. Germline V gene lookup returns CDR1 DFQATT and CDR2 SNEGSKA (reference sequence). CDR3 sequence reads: CSARGTATYEQYF. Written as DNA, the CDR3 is TGCAGTGCTAGGGGGACAGCTACCTACGAGCAGTACTTC.

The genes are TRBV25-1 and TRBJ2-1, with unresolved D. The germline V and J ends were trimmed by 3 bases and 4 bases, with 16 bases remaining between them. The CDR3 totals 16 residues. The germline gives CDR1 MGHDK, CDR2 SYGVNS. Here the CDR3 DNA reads TGTGCCAGCAGTGACCCGTCTGAGGTTAGGTACAATGAGCAGTTCTTC. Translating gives CASSDPSEVRYNEQFF.

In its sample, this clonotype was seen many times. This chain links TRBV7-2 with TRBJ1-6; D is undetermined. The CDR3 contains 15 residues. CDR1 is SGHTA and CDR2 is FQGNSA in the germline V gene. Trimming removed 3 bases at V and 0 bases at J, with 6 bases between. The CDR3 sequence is CASSFGSSYNSPLHF. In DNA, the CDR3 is TGTGCCAGCAGCTTTGGGAGCTCCTATAATTCACCCCTCCACTTT.

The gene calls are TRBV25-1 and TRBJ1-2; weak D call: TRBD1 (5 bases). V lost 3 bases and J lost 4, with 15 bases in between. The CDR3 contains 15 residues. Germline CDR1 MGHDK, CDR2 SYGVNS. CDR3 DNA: TGTGCCAGCAGTGATCGTGGTGGGGCGCTCTATGGCTACACCTTC. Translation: CASSDRGGALYGYTF.

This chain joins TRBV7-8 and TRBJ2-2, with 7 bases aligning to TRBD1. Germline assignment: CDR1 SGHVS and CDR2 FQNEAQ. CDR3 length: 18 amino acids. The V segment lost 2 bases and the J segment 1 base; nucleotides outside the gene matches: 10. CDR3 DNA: TGTGCCAGCAGCTTAAGGGAGCTACAGGGGATGAACACCGGGGAGCTGTTTTTT. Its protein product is CASSLRELQGMNTGELFF. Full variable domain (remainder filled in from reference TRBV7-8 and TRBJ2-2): GAGVSQSPRYKVAKRGQDVALRCDPISGHVSLFWYQQALGQGPEFLTYFQNEAQLDKSGLPSDRFFAERPEGSVSTLKIQRTQQEDSAVYLCASSLRELQGMNTGELFFGEGSRLTVL.

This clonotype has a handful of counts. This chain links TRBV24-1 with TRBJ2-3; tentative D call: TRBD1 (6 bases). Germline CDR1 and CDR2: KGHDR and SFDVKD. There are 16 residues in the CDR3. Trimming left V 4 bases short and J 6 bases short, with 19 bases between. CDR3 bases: TGTGCCACCAGTGAGGGGCGGACATGGGGGCCGGATACGCAGTATTTT. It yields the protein CATSEGRTWGPDTQYF.

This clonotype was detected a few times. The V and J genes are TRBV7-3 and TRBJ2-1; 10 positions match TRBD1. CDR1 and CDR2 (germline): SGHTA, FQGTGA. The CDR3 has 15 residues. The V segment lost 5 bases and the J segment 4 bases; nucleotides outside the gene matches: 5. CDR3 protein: CASSVGTGVYNEQFF. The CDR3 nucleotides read TGTGCCAGCAGCGTCGGGACAGGGGTTTACAATGAGCAGTTCTTC.

The CDR3 DNA sequence: TGTGCCAGCAGCCAAGGAACTATAACCTACAATGAGCAGTTCTTC. Its translation is CASSQGTITYNEQFF. V and J are TRBV3-1 and TRBJ2-1; D unresolved. The CDR3 extends over 15 amino acids. Germline V gene lookup returns CDR1 LGHDT and CDR2 YNNKEL (reference sequence). Trimming pared 1 base from V and 2 bases from J, leaving 9 bases between.

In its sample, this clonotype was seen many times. DNA for the CDR3: TGTGCCAGCAGCTTGGCTAGCGGGGGATACTCACAAGAGACCCAGTACTTC. Its protein product is CASSLASGGYSQETQYF. The chain couples TRBV7-2 to TRBJ2-5; 10 bases fit TRBD2. The CDR3 is 17 residues long. Germline V gene sequence: CDR1 SGHTA, CDR2 FQGNSA. The J segment lost 2 bases and the V segment lost 3 bases, leaving 9 bases of the junction unmatched.

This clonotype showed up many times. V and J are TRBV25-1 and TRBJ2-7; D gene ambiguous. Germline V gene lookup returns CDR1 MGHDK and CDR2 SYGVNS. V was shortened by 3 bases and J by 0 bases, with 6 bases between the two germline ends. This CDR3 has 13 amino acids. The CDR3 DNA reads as TGTGCCAGCAGTGACCCCTCCTCCTACGAGCAGTACTTC. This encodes CASSDPSSYEQYF.